This T cell receptor beta chain emerged from a study of cytomegalovirus exposure and HLA in healthy donors. The primer mix had 60 Vbeta and 13 Jbeta primers. Clones were sequenced by immunoSEQ multiplex PCR, and TCRdb holds only the in-frame ones, with some missing. The data show 150,000 to 200,000 clones, around 79% seen once. Germline CDR1 reads MNHEY; CDR2 reads SVGAGI. Trimming took 2 bases from V and 3 from J; bases not matched to a gene: 4. This CDR3 spans 15 amino acids. This clone occurred a few times. This TCR was sampled from a woman in her 50s in good health and CMV-seropositive. This chain connects TRBV6-5 to TRBJ2-7; 10 bases are a match to TRBD1. Sequencing was performed on PBMCs. CDR3 region: CASSYRDRGFYEQYF. CDR3 coding DNA: TGTGCCAGCAGTTACCGGGACAGGGGATTCTACGAGCAGTACTTC.